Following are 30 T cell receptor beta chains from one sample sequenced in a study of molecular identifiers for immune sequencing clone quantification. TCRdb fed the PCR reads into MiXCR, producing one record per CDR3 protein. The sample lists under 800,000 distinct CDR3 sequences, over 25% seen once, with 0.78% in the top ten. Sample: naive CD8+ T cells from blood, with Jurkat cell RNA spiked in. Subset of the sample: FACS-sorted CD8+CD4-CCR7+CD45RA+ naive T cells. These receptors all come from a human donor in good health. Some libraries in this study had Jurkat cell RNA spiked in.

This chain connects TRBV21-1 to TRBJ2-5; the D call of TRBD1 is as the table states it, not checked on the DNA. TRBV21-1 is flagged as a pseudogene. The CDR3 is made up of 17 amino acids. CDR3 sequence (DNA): TGTGCCAGCAGCAAAGCAGGGCGGGGGACCTATCAAGAGACCCAGTACTTC. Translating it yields CASSKAGRGTYQETQYF.

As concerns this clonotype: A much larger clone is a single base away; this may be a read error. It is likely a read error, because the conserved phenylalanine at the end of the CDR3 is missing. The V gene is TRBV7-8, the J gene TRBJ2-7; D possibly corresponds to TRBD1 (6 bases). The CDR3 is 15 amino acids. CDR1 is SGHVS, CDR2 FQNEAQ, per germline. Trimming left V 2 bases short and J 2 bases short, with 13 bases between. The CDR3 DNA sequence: TGTGCCAGCAGCTTACTAGACAGGCCCACCTACGAGCAGTACTCC. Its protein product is CASSLLDRPTYEQYS.

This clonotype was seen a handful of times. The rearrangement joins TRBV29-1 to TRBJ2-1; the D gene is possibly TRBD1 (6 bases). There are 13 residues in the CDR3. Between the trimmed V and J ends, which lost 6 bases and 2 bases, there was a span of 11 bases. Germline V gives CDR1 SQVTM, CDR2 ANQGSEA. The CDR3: CSVTGTTYNEQFF. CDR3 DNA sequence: TGCAGCGTGACCGGGACAACCTACAATGAGCAGTTCTTC.

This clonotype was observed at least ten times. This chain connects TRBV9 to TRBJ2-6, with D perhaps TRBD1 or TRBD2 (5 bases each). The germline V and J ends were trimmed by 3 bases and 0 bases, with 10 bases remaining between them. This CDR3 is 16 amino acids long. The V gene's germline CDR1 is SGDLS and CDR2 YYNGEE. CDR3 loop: CASSGGSDSGANVLTF. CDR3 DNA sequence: TGTGCCAGCAGCGGGGGGAGCGACTCTGGGGCCAACGTCCTGACTTTC.

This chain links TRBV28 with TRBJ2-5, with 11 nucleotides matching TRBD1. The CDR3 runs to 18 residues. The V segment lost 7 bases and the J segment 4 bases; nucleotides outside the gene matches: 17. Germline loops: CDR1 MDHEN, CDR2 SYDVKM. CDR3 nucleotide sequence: TGTGCCAGCAAACCGATACGCCCCTGGGACAGGGGGGGAGAGACCCAGTACTTC. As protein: CASKPIRPWDRGGETQYF.

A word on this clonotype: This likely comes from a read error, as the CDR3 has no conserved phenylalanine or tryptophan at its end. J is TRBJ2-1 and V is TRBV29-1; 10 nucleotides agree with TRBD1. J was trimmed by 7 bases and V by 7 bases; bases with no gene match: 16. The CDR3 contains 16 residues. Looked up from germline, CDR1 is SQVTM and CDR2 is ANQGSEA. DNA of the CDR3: TGCAGCGGATCCCCCTTTCCCGGGACAGGGGTAAATGAGCAGTTCCTC. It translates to CSGSPFPGTGVNEQFL.

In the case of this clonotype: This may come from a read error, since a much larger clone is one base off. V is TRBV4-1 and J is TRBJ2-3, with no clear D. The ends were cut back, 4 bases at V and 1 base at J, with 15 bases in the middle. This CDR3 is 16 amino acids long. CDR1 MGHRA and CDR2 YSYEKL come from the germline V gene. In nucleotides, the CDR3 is TGCGCCAGCAGCCGAGTTGGGGTTAGAGGCACAGATACGCAGTATTTT. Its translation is CASSRVGVRGTDTQYF.

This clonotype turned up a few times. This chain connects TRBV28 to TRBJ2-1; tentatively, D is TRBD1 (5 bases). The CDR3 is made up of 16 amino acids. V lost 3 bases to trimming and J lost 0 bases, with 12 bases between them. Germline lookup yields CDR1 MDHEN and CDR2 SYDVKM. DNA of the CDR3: TGTGCCAGCAGTTTGCTCAGGGAAAACTCCTACAATGAGCAGTTCTTC. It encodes CASSLLRENSYNEQFF. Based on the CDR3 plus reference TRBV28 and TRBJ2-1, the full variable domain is DVKVTQSSRYLVKRTGEKVFLECVQDMDHENMFWYRQDPGLGLRLIYFSYDVKMKEKGDIPEGYSVSREKKERFSLILESASTNQTSMYLCASSLLRENSYNEQFFGPGTRLTVL.

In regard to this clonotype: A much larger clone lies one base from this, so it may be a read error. CDR3 protein: CASGFGQGGDEQYF. CDR3 bases: TGTGCCAGCGGTTTTGGACAGGGGGGGGACGAGCAGTACTTC. This chain connects TRBV28 to TRBJ2-7; TRBD1 matches at 10 bases. This CDR3 contains 14 residues. Germline assignment: CDR1 MDHEN and CDR2 SYDVKM.

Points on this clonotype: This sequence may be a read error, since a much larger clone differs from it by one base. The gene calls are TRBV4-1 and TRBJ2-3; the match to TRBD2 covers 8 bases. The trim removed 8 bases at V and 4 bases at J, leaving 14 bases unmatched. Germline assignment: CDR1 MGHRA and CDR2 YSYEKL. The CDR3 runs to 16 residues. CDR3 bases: TGCGCCAGCGGGAACAACGGGGGGGCCGGGCCAGATACGCAGTATTTT. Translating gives CASGNNGGAGPDTQYF.

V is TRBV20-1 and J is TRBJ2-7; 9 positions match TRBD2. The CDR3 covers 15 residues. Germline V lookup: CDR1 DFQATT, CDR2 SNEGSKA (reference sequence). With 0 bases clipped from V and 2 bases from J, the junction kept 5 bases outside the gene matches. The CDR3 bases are TGCAGTGCTAGAGACCTTAGCGGGGGCCCCTACGAGCAGTACTTC. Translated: CSARDLSGGPYEQYF.

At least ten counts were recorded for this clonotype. The CDR3 protein is CASSRQVTNEKLFF. The CDR3 coding sequence is TGTGCCAGCAGCCGACAGGTGACTAATGAAAAACTGTTTTTT. This sequence joins TRBV28 and TRBJ1-4; tentative D call: TRBD1 (6 bases). This CDR3 comprises 14 residues. The germline V gene has CDR1 MDHEN and CDR2 SYDVKM. V was trimmed by 6 bases and J by 2 bases, leaving 10 bases between them. Variable domain in full (rest from reference TRBV28 and TRBJ1-4): DVKVTQSSRYLVKRTGEKVFLECVQDMDHENMFWYRQDPGLGLRLIYFSYDVKMKEKGDIPEGYSVSREKKERFSLILESASTNQTSMYLCASSRQVTNEKLFFGSGTQLSVL.

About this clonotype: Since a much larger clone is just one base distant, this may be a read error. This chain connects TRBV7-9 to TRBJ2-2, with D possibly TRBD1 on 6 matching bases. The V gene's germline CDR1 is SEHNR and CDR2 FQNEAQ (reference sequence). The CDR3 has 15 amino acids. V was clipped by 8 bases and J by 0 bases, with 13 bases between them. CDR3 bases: TGTGCCAGCGTAGGGGGAGAGACGAACACCGGGGAGCTGTTTTTT. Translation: CASVGGETNTGELFF.

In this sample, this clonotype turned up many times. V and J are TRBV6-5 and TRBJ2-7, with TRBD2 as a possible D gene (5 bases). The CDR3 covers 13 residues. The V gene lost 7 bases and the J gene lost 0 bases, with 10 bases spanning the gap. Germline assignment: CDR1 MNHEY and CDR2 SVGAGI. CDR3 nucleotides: TGTGCCAGCACCGAGCGGAGCTCCTACGAGCAGTACTTC. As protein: CASTERSSYEQYF.

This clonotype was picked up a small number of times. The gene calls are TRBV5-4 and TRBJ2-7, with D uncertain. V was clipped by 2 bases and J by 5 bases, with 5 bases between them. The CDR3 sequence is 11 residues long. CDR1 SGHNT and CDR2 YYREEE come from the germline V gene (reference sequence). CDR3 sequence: CASSFLHEQYF. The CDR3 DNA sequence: TGTGCCAGCAGCTTTCTCCACGAGCAGTACTTC. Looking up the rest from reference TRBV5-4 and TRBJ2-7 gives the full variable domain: ETGVTQSPTHLIKTRGQQVTLRCSSQSGHNTVSWYQQALGQGPQFIFQYYREEENGRGNFPPRFSGLQFPNYSSELNVNALELDDSALYLCASSFLHEQYFGPGTRLTVT.

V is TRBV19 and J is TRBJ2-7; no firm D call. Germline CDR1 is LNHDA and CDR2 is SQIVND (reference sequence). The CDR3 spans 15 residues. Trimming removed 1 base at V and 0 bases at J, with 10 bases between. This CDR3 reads CASSIGRLSSYEQYF. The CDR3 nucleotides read TGTGCCAGTAGTATAGGGCGGTTGAGCTCCTACGAGCAGTACTTC.

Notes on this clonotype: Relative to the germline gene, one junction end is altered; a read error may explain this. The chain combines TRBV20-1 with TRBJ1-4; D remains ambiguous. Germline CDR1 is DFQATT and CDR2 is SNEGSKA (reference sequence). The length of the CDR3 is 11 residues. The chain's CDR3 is CGARLTGMRFF. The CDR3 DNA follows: TGCGGTGCGAGACTTACGGGGATGAGGTTTTTT.

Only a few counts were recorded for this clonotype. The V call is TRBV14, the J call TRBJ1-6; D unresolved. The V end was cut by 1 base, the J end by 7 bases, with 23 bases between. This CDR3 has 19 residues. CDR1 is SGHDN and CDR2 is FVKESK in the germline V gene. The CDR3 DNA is TGTGCCAGCAGCCAAGCGGTTGAGTACACCCGCGGGCTAAATTCACCCCTCCACTTT. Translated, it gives CASSQAVEYTRGLNSPLHF.

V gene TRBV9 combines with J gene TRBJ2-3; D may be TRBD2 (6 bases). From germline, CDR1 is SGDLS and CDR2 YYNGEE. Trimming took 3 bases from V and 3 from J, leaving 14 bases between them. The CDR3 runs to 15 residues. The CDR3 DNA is TGTGCCAGCAGCGCATCCCCGGGGGTAACAGATACGCAGTATTTT. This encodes CASSASPGVTDTQYF. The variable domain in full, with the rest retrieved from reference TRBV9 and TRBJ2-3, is DSGVTQTPKHLITATGQRVTLRCSPRSGDLSVYWYQQSLDQGLQFLIQYYNGEERAKGNILERFSAQQFPDLHSELNLSSLELGDSALYFCASSASPGVTDTQYFGPGTRLTVL.

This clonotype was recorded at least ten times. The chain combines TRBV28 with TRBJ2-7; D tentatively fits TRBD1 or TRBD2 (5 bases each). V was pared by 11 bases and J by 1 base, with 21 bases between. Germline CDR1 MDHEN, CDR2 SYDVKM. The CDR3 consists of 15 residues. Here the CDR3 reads CAAARRGRRSYEQYF. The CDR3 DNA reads TGTGCCGCCGCCCGCCGGGGACGTCGGTCCTACGAGCAGTACTTC. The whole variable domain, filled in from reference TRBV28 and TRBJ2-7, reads DVKVTQSSRYLVKRTGEKVFLECVQDMDHENMFWYRQDPGLGLRLIYFSYDVKMKEKGDIPEGYSVSREKKERFSLILESASTNQTSMYLCAAARRGRRSYEQYFGPGTRLTVT.

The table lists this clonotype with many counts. The CDR3 nucleotides read TGTGCCACCCGACAGGAGATGACTAACTATGGCTACACCTTC. It is translated as CATRQEMTNYGYTF. The rearrangement uses TRBV5-6 and TRBJ1-2; perhaps TRBD1 as D (6 bases). The CDR3 sequence is 14 residues long. Trimming left V 9 bases short and J 0 bases short, with 15 bases between. Germline lookup yields CDR1 SGHDT and CDR2 YYEEEE.

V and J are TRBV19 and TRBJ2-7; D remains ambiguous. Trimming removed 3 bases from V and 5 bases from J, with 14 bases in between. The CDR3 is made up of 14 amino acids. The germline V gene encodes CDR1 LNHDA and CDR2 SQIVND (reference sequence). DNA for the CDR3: TGTGCCAGTAGTATCGTCAGTATCGACGACGAGCAGTACTTC. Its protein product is CASSIVSIDDEQYF.

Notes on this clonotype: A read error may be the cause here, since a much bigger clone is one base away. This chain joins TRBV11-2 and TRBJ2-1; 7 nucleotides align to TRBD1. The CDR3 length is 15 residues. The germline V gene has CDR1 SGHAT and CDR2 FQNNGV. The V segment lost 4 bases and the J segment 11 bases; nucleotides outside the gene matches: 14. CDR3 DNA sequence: TGTGCCAGCAGCTCCGGGACAGTAACCTTTGATAAGCAGTTCTTC. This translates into CASSSGTVTFDKQFF. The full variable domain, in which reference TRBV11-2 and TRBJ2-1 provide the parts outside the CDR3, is EAGVAQSPRYKIIEKRQSVAFWCNPISGHATLYWYQQILGQGPKLLIQFQNNGVVDDSQLPKDRFSAERLKGVDSTLKIQPAKLEDSAVYLCASSSGTVTFDKQFFGPGTRLTVL.

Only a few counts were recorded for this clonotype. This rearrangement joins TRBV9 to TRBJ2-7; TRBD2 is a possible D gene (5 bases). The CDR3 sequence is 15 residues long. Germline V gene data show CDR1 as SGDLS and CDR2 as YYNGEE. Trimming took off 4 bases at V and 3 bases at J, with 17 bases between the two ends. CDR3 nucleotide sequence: TGTGCCAGCAGCCCCTATGATAGCAGCGGCTACGAGCAGTACTTC. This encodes CASSPYDSSGYEQYF.

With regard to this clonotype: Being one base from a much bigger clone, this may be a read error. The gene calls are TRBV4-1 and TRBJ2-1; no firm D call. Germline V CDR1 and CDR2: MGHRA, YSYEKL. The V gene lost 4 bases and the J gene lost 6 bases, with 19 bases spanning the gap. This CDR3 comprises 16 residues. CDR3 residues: CASSRDEGLGSNEQFF. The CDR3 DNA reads TGCGCCAGCAGCCGAGATGAAGGGTTGGGTTCCAATGAGCAGTTCTTC.

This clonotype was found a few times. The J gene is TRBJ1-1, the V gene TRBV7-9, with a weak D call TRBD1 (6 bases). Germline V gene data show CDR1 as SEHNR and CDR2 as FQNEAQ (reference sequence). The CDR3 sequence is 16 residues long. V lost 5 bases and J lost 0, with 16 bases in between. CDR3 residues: CASSTEGGLMNTEAFF. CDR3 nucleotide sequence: TGTGCCAGCAGCACCGAGGGGGGTTTAATGAACACTGAAGCTTTCTTT.

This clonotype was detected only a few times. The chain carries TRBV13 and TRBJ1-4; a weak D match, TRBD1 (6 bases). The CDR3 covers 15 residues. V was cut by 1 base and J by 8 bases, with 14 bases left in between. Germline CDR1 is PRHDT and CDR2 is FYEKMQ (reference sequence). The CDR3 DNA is TGTGCCAGCAGCTTAGAGGGGGGCGAAGGAGAAAAACTGTTTTTT. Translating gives CASSLEGGEGEKLFF.

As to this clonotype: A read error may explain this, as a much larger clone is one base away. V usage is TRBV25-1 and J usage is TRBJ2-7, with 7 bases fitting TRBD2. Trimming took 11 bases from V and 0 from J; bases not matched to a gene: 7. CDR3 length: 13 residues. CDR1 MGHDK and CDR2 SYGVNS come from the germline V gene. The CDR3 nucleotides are TGTGCCGGTAGCGGGCGAAGCTCCTACGAGCAGTACTTC. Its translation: CAGSGRSSYEQYF.

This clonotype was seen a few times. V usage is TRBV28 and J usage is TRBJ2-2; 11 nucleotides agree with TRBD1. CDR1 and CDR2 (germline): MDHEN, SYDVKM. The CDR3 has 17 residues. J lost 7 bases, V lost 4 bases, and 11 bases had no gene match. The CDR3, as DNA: TGTGCCAGCAGTTCGGAACGACTGGACAGGGGGCACGGGGAGCTGTTTTTT. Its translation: CASSSERLDRGHGELFF.

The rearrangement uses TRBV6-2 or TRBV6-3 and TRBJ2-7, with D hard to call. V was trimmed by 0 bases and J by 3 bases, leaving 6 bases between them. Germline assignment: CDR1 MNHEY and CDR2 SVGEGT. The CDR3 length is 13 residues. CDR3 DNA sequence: TGTGCCAGCAGTTACTCCTGGATCTACGAGCAGTACTTC. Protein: CASSYSWIYEQYF.